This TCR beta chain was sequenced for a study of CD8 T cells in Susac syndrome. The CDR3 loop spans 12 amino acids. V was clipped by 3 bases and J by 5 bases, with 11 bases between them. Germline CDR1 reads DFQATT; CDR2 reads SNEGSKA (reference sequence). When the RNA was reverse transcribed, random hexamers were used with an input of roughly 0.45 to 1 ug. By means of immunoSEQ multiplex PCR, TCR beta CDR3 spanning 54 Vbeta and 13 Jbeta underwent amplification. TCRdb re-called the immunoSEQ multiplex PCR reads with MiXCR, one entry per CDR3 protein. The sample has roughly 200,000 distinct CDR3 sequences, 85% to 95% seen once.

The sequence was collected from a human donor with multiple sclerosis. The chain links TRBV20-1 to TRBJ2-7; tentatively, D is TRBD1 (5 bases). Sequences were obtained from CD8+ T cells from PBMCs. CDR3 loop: CSARDKENEQYF. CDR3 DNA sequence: TGCAGTGCTAGGGACAAGGAGAACGAGCAGTACTTC.